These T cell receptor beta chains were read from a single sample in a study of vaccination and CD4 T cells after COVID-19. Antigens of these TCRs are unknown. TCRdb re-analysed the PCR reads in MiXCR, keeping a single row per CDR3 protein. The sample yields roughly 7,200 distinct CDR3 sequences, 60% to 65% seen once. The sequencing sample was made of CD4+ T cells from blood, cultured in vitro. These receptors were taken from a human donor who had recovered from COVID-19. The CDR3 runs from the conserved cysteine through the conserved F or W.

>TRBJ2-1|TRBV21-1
CASSKADRAVYNEQFF
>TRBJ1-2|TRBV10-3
CAISEGGGSGHTF
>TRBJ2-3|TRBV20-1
CSAMTGTSGRALGDTDTQYF
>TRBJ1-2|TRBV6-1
CASRFGQGGGYTF
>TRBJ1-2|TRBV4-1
CASSHLGQGALGYTF
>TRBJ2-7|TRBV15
CATSRAVGGTYEQYF
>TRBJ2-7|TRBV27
CASSSGTGLYEQYF
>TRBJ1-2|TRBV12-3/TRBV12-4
CASSTTSLTGGYTF
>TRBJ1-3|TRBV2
CASSDSRGLAGNTIYF
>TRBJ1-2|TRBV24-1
CATSDSPDSASEYGYTF
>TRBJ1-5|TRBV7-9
CASSKTPTDPKGEAQHF
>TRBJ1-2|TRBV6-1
CASSTTGSNYGYTF
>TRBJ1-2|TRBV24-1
CATSDPGFYGYTF
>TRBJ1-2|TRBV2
CASRGGGEGYTF
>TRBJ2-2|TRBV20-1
CSARHINTGELFF
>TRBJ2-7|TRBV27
CASSLLGTEYEQYF
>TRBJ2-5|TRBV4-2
CASSPLFRGQEETQYF
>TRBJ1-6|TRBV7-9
CASTLDDSPLHF
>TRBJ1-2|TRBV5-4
CASSLGEAYGYTF
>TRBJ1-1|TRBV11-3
CASSQRGYLNTEAFF
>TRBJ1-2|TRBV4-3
CASSQDRGAYGYTF
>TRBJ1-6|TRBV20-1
CSARESGRGDNNSPLHF
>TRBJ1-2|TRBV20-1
CSAPDPPDGGYTF
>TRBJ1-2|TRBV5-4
CASSLTGTRTYGYTF
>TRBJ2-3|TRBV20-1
CSAPFTGGEDTQYF
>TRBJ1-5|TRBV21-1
CASSKRKRRLVQPQHF
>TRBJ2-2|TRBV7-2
CASSFQLLLTGELFF
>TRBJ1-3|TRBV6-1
CASSEAGQGSGNTIYF
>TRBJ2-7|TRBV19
CASSPSTVTYEQYF
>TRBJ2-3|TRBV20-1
CSARPADTQYF
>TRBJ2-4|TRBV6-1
CASSGTGLGGYF
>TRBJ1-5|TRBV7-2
CASSLWGGWNQPQHF
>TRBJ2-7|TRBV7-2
CASSPRGGLGEQYF
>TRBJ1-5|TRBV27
CASTPGQGGQPQHF
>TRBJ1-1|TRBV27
CASSSKVLTEAFF
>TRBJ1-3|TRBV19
CASSLDRAGGNTIYF
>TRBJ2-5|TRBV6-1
CASSVTTGSQETQYF
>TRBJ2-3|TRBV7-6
CASSLWNPTRVPATDTQYF
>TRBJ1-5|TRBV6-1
CASSVSPGRDQPQHF
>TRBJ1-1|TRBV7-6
CASSVGGPNTEAFF
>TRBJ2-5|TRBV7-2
CASRGSPQETQYF
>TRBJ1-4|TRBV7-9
CASSLIGQGWTNEKLFF
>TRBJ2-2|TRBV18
CASSSDPNTGELFF
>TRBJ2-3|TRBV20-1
CSARGAGVGTDTQYF